At least ten counts were recorded for the clone carrying this T cell receptor beta chain. The antigen is undetermined. TCRdb used MiXCR to reprocess the RT-PCR reads, holding one entry per CDR3 protein. The profile shows hundreds of thousands of distinct CDR3 sequences, 18% of them singletons. This sample is drawn from a study of response to subunit inactivated influenza vaccine. Broader study findings: Only a handful of new T cells, the authors suggested, are recruited with each seasonal influenza vaccination.

The junction had 4 bases not matched to a gene; V was cut back by 5 bases and J by 3 bases. Germline lookup yields CDR1 DFQATT and CDR2 SNEGSKA (reference sequence). The CDR3 sequence is 14 residues long. The sequence was collected from a man aged 50 to 60 who received an inactivated influenza vaccine. The material was PBMCs from blood, obtained roughly 5 days after vaccination. V usage is TRBV20-1 and J usage is TRBJ2-7; 13 nucleotides align to TRBD2. The CDR3 protein is CSAPLAGGLYEQYF. CDR3 coding DNA: TGCAGTGCTCCACTAGCGGGAGGGCTCTACGAGCAGTACTTC.